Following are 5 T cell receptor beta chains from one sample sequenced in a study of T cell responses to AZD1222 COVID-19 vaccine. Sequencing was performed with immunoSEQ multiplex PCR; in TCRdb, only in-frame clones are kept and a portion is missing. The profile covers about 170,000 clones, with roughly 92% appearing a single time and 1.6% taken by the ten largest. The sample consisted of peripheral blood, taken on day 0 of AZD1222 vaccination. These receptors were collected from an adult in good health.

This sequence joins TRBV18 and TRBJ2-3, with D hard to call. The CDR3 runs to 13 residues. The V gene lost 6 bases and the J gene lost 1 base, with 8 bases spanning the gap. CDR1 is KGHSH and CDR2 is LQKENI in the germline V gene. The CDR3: CASSPWGTDTQYF. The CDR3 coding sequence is TGTGCCAGCTCCCCGTGGGGCACAGATACGCAGTATTTT.

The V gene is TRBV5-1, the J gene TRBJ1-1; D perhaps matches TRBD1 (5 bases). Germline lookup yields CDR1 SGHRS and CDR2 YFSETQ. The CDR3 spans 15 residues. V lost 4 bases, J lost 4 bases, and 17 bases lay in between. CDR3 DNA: TGCGCCAGCAGCCCGTTGGGGGGAGAGGGCACTGAAGCTTTCTTT. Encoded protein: CASSPLGGEGTEAFF.

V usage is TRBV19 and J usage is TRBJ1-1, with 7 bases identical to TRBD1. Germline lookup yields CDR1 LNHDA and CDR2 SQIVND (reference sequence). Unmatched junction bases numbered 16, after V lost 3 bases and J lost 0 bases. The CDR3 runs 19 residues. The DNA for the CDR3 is TGTGCCAGTAGTATCCATAGCGGGGCCGGAGGGGGCATGAACACTGAAGCTTTCTTT. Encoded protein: CASSIHSGAGGGMNTEAFF.

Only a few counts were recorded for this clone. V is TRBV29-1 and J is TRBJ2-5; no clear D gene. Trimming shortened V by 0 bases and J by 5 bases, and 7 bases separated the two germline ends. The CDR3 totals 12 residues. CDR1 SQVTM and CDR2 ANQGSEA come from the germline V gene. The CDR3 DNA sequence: TGCAGCGTTGAAGATAACGTTGAGACCCAGTACTTC. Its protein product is CSVEDNVETQYF.

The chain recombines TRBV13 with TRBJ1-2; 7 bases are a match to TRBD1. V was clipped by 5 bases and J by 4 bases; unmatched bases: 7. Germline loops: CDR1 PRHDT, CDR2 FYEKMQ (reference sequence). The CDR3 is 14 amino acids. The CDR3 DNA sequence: TGTGCCAGCAGCGCCCGACAGGGAGCCTATGGCTACACCTTC. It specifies CASSARQGAYGYTF.